This T cell receptor beta chain was obtained from a study of cytomegalovirus exposure and HLA in healthy donors. Regarding this clone: The antigen is undetermined.

The PCR made use of 60 Vbeta and 13 Jbeta primers. Original handling: Later analysis identified some 88 million unique TCR beta chains, about 12 million shared. The protocol was immunoSEQ multiplex PCR, while the TCRdb copy is restricted to in-frame clones and leaves out a portion. For V, J and clone size, that table is used; D and trimming come from the DNA. The data hold about 140,000 clones, with over 75% observed a single time. Trimming left V 4 bases short and J 7 bases short, with 10 bases between. This CDR3 comprises 12 residues. In germline, CDR1 is MNHEY, CDR2 SVGAGI. Findings and limits, study-wide: Being productive about 87% or about 30% of the time was typical of most TCR beta V segments in an earlier analysis.

The sequencing sample was made of PBMCs. This TCR was recovered from a man aged 35 to 55 in good health and CMV-seronegative. This chain joins TRBV6-5 and TRBJ2-5; no clear D. The CDR3 DNA follows: TGTGCCAGCAGTTCTACCCTAGGGACCCAGTACTTC. It encodes CASSSTLGTQYF.